This T cell receptor (beta chain) was sequenced during a study of shared clonotypes between healthy human individuals. Only CD45RO-negative cells positively selected for CCR7 counted as naive CD8 cells, so terminally differentiated effector memory CD45RA+ cells were excluded. CDR1 MNHNY and CDR2 SVGAGI come from the germline V gene (reference sequence). This CDR3 is built from 13 residues. The V end lost 0 bases, the J end lost 9 bases, and 9 bases lay between the germline ends. Using immunoSEQ multiplex PCR, the repertoire was profiled, and TCRdb retains in-frame clones only, with some absent. Of fewer than 800,000 clones in the sample, about 90% were seen once.

The V and J genes are TRBV6-6 and TRBJ2-1, with no clear D. Specimen: naive CD8+ T cells sorted from blood. The clonotype was recovered from a man aged 30 to 39 in good health. CDR3 sequence reads: CASSYSRDIEQFF. The CDR3 region has the DNA TGTGCCAGCAGTTACTCGAGAGATATTGAGCAGTTCTTC.